This TCR beta chain comes out of a study of blood T cell repertoires in COVID-19. Across the whole study: Sites across the United States, Italy and Spain contributed samples from acute and convalescent COVID-19.

Assay used: immunoSEQ multiplex PCR; TCRdb lists only in-frame clones, some missing. The sample records 150,000 or so clones, 60% to 75% being singletons. Germline lookup yields CDR1 MDHEN and CDR2 SYDVKM. CDR3 length: 17 residues. J gave up 0 bases and V 1 base, and 6 bases lay outside the gene matches. The chain recombines TRBV28 with TRBJ1-5; TRBD1 matches 7 bases. The sequencing input was peripheral blood. This TCR was sampled from a woman aged 70-85 years with acute or convalescent COVID-19. The CDR3 here is CASSLLGGGGSNQPQHF. In nucleotides, the CDR3 is TGTGCCAGCAGTTTATTAGGGGGCGGAGGTAGCAATCAGCCCCAGCATTTT.